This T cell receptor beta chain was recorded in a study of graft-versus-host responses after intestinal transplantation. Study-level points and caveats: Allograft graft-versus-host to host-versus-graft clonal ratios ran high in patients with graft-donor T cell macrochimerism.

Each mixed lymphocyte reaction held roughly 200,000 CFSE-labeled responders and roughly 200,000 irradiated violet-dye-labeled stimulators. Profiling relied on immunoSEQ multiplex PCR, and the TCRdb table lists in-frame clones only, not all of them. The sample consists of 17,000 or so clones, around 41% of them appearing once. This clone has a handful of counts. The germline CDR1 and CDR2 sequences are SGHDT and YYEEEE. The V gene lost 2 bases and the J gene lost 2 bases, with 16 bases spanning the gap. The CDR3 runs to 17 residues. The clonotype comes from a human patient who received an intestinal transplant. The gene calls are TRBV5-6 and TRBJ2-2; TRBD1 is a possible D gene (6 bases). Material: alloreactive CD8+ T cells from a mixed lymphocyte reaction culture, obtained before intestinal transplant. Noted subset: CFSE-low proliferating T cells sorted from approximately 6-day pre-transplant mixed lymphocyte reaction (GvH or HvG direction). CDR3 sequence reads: CASSLGPQGINTGELFF. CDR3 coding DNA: TGTGCCAGCAGCTTAGGTCCTCAGGGGATTAACACCGGGGAGCTGTTTTTT.